This T cell receptor (beta chain) is from a study of blood T cell repertoires in COVID-19. TCRdb's copy holds only in-frame clones and misses some; the assay was immunoSEQ multiplex PCR. The sample includes about 370,000 clones, 87% seen only once; the top ten take more than 9%. Trimming removed 6 bases at V and 8 bases at J, with 14 bases between. Germline CDR1 is MDHEN and CDR2 is SYDVKM. The CDR3 spans 12 residues. This clone was recorded only once. Sequenced input: peripheral blood. The TCR comes from a woman aged 25 to 39 with COVID-19, enrolled during active disease. J is TRBJ2-7 and V is TRBV28; weak D call: TRBD1 (6 bases). Here the CDR3 DNA reads TGTGCCAGCAGACTACAGGGATCCAAGCAGTACTTC. This codes for CASRLQGSKQYF.